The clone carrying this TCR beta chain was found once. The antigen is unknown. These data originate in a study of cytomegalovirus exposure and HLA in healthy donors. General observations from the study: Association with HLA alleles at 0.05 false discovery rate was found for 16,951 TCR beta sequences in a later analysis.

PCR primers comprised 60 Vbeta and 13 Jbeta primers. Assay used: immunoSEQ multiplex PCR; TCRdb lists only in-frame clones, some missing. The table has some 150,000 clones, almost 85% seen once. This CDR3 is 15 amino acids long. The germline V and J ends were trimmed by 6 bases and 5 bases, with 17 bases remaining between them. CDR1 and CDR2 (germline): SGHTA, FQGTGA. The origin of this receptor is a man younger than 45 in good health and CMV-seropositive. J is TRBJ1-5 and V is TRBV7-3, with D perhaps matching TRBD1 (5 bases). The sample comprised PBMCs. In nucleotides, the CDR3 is TGTGCCAGCAGTCTGGCGGGGGGGTTGGATCAGCCCCAGCATTTT. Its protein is CASSLAGGLDQPQHF.